This T cell receptor beta chain was recovered during a study of cytomegalovirus exposure and HLA in healthy donors. Background on the study: Sequencing of 150 million to 200 million T cells in an earlier analysis found 95 million to 120 million unique TCR beta sequences. Study results and caveats: It was confirmed in vitro that three of the CMV-associated chains were specific for CMV antigens.

As regards this clone: Its matching antigen is unknown.

The CDR3 runs to 15 residues. The V end was cut by 2 bases, the J end by 9 bases, with 17 bases between. Germline V lookup: CDR1 MRHNA, CDR2 SNTAGT. At sampling all donors were nominally healthy, likely with unrecorded immune exposures. A multiplex PCR was run with 60 Vbeta primers and 13 Jbeta primers. Sequencing used immunoSEQ multiplex PCR; TCRdb keeps in-frame clones, though not all of them. Here the sample table reports almost 45,000 clones. The sample was PBMCs. The chain combines TRBV6-4 with TRBJ2-1, with D possibly matching TRBD1 (5 bases). This TCR was sampled from a male donor in good health and CMV-seronegative. CDR3: CASSDVDIPPGEQFF. Written as DNA, the CDR3 is TGTGCCAGCAGTGACGTGGACATACCCCCGGGTGAGCAGTTCTTC.